The 8 T cell receptor beta chains listed next were all sequenced from one sample in a study of T cell repertoires in aging, cancer and after chemotherapy. Rearranged V-D-J TRB sequences were amplified with a mixed TRB-A/B primer pool. TCRdb recomputed calls from the multiplex PCR reads with MiXCR, one row per CDR3 protein. Seen here are more than 3,000 distinct CDR3 sequences, about 42% observed once, and the top ten hold 5.7%. Amplification of TCR beta used genomic DNA extracted from peripheral blood. The sample comprised blood. These receptors all stem from a human donor with a solid tumor.

The chain links TRBV12-3 or TRBV12-4 to TRBJ2-5; possibly TRBD1 or TRBD2 for D (5 bases each). V lost 3 bases and J 3 bases, leaving 11 bases between the germline ends. This CDR3 is 14 amino acids long. CDR3 DNA sequence: TGTGCCAGCAGTTTGGGGGTTCGGGAAGAGACCCAGTACTTC. This translates into CASSLGVREETQYF.

This clonotype rates as large. The chain combines TRBV6-5 with TRBJ1-2, with D tentatively TRBD1 (6 bases). The CDR3 has 15 residues. V was shortened by 5 bases and J by 4 bases, with 17 bases between the two germline ends. Per the germline V gene, CDR1 is MNHEY and CDR2 is SVGAGI. This CDR3 is CASSQGTPTSYGYTF. The DNA of the CDR3 is TGTGCCAGCAGTCAAGGGACACCGACGAGCTATGGCTACACCTTC.

This clonotype rates as large. The chain couples TRBV29-1 to TRBJ2-2, with D tentatively TRBD1 (6 bases). The CDR3 is made up of 14 amino acids. Germline CDR1 and CDR2: SQVTM and ANQGSEA. V was cut by 1 base and J by 4 bases, with 10 bases left in between. The CDR3 nucleotides read TGCAGCGTTGAAGTGGGCAGGGGCACCGGGGAGCTGTTTTTT. Amino acids: CSVEVGRGTGELFF.

J is TRBJ2-7 and V is TRBV20-1, with TRBD1 matching 8 bases. V shed 5 bases, J shed 0 bases, and the junction held 6 bases outside the gene matches. Germline-derived CDR1 and CDR2 are DFQATT and SNEGSKA (reference sequence). CDR3 size: 14 residues. The CDR3 DNA reads as TGCAGTGCTTCTCCGGGACAGGTCTCCTACGAGCAGTACTTC. The encoded protein is CSASPGQVSYEQYF.

This clonotype showed up just a few times. This sequence joins TRBV30 and TRBJ2-7, with 8 bases aligning to TRBD1. J lost 6 bases, V lost 5 bases, and 9 bases had no gene match. Per the germline V gene, CDR1 is GTSNPN and CDR2 is SVGIG (reference sequence). The CDR3 contains 13 residues. The CDR3 coding sequence is TGTGCCTGGCAGACAGGGGCCAAAGGCGAGCAGTACTTC. Its translation: CAWQTGAKGEQYF.

This clonotype came up a few times. V usage is TRBV7-9 and J usage is TRBJ1-2, with 7 bases that match TRBD1. V shed 5 bases, J shed 0 bases, and the junction held 9 bases outside the gene matches. This CDR3 contains 16 residues. The germline CDR1 and CDR2 sequences are SEHNR and FQNEAQ (reference sequence). For the CDR3, the DNA is TGTGCCAGCAGCCCTCCGGCAACAGGGGCTAACTATGGCTACACCTTC. It yields the protein CASSPPATGANYGYTF.

This clonotype was seen more than once but under ten times. The genes are TRBV4-3 and TRBJ2-5; D might be TRBD2 (6 bases). Trimming stripped 1 base from V and 4 bases from J, with 7 bases between. The CDR3 is made up of 13 amino acids. Per germline, CDR1 LGHNA and CDR2 YSLEER. Here the CDR3 reads CASSQVGGETQYF. CDR3 coding DNA: TGCGCCAGCAGCCAAGTGGGGGGAGAGACCCAGTACTTC.

The CDR3 DNA follows: TGTGCCAGCAGCTTAGACGGACCCCCCTACAATGAGCAGTTCTTC. Translation gives CASSLDGPPYNEQFF. The gene calls are TRBV7-2 and TRBJ2-1; D gene uncertain. CDR3 length: 15 residues. CDR1 is SGHTA, CDR2 FQGNSA, per germline. Trimming removed 1 base at V and 2 bases at J, with 9 bases between.